Listed below are T cell receptor beta chains from one sample, sequenced in a study of blood T cell repertoires in COVID-19. Libraries were prepared by immunoSEQ multiplex PCR; TCRdb keeps only in-frame clonotypes and omits some of them. The sample includes more than 120,000 clones, approximately 88% of them seen just once. Sequencing was performed on peripheral blood. These receptors were collected from a human donor in a cohort sampled during active COVID-19. Both conserved end residues are part of each CDR3. Fields, in order: D gene, V gene, clone size, CDR3 length, J gene, CDR3 protein, CDR3 DNA. D genes are given only for firm matches. A clone size is listed for some rows: how often the clone was seen (once, few, many), or a class if it is expanded.

D: TRBD2
V: TRBV24-1
size: once
length: 13
J: TRBJ2-5
CDR3: CATSSGAQETQYF
DNA: TGTGCCACCAGTAGCGGGGCCCAAGAGACCCAGTACTTC

D: -
V: TRBV9
size: -
length: 16
J: TRBJ1-3
CDR3: CASSAQAPGTGNTIYF
DNA: TGTGCCAGCAGCGCCCAAGCACCTGGTACTGGAAACACCATATATTTT

D: TRBD2
V: TRBV27
size: few
length: 14
J: TRBJ2-1
CDR3: CASRPGGAAREQFF
DNA: TGTGCCAGCAGGCCGGGGGGGGCTGCCCGTGAGCAGTTCTTC

D: -
V: TRBV29-1
size: -
length: 13
J: TRBJ1-1
CDR3: CSVEESVNTEAFF
DNA: TGCAGCGTTGAAGAGTCAGTGAACACTGAAGCTTTCTTT

D: -
V: TRBV28
size: -
length: 14
J: TRBJ2-3
CDR3: CASSPLLGADTQYF
DNA: TGTGCCAGCAGTCCCCTCCTGGGAGCAGATACGCAGTATTTT

D: -
V: TRBV5-1
size: -
length: 17
J: TRBJ1-1
CDR3: CASSRRGQGIMNTEAFF
DNA: TGCGCCAGCAGCCGCAGGGGACAAGGTATCATGAACACTGAAGCTTTCTTT

D: -
V: TRBV2
size: -
length: 18
J: TRBJ2-3
CDR3: CASNGGPLGLRNVDTQYF
DNA: TGTGCCAGCAACGGTGGGCCCCTGGGACTTAGGAACGTAGATACGCAGTATTTT

D: TRBD1
V: TRBV7-9
size: -
length: 15
J: TRBJ1-2
CDR3: CASSTAGQVVDGYTF
DNA: TGTGCCAGCAGCACAGCGGGACAGGTGGTTGATGGCTACACCTTC

D: -
V: TRBV5-1
size: -
length: 18
J: TRBJ2-5
CDR3: CASSLVFSVSGQQETQYF
DNA: TGCGCCAGCAGCTTGGTCTTTTCGGTTTCTGGACAACAAGAGACCCAGTACTTC

D: TRBD1
V: TRBV5-1
size: -
length: 15
J: TRBJ2-2
CDR3: CASGKGDRDTGELFF
DNA: TGCGCCAGCGGTAAGGGGGACAGGGACACCGGGGAGCTGTTTTTT

D: -
V: TRBV4-2
size: -
length: 14
J: TRBJ2-5
CDR3: CASSQEFGQETQYF
DNA: TGTGCCAGCAGCCAAGAGTTCGGGCAAGAGACCCAGTACTTC

D: TRBD1
V: TRBV2
size: -
length: 14
J: TRBJ1-2
CDR3: CASRATGLVGGYTF
DNA: TGTGCCAGCAGGGCGACAGGGTTGGTCGGCGGCTACACCTTC

D: -
V: TRBV2
size: few
length: 16
J: TRBJ1-3
CDR3: CASSRRDSRSGNTIYF
DNA: TGTGCCAGCAGTCGAAGGGACTCACGGTCTGGAAACACCATATATTTT

D: TRBD2
V: TRBV28
size: -
length: 16
J: TRBJ2-1
CDR3: CASSPRLAGGNNEQFF
DNA: TGTGCCAGCAGTCCTCGACTAGCGGGGGGGAACAATGAGCAGTTCTTC

D: TRBD1
V: TRBV3-1/TRBV3-2
size: -
length: 16
J: TRBJ2-1
CDR3: CASSPRDSDLYNEQFF
DNA: TGTGCCAGCAGCCCCAGGGACAGCGACCTCTACAATGAGCAGTTCTTC

D: TRBD1
V: TRBV28
size: -
length: 13
J: TRBJ1-2
CDR3: CASSPGTGYGYTF
DNA: TGTGCCAGCAGCCCGGGGACAGGCTATGGCTACACCTTC

D: -
V: TRBV19
size: -
length: 13
J: TRBJ2-1
CDR3: CASSKKPYNEQFF
DNA: TGTGCCAGTAGTAAGAAGCCCTACAATGAGCAGTTCTTC

D: -
V: TRBV6-1
size: -
length: 17
J: TRBJ1-1
CDR3: CASSEFLSATVGTEAFF
DNA: TGTGCCAGCAGTGAATTCTTATCGGCTACAGTAGGCACTGAAGCTTTCTTT

D: TRBD1
V: TRBV30
size: -
length: 14
J: TRBJ2-3
CDR3: CAWRGGPTTDTQYF
DNA: TGTGCCTGGAGAGGGGGCCCAACCACAGATACGCAGTATTTT

D: TRBD2
V: TRBV11-2
size: -
length: 15
J: TRBJ2-7
CDR3: CASSPHRGGPDEQYF
DNA: TGTGCCAGCAGCCCGCATCGCGGGGGGCCGGACGAGCAGTACTTC

D: -
V: TRBV28
size: few
length: 16
J: TRBJ1-5
CDR3: CASSALGGRYNQPQHF
DNA: TGTGCCAGCAGTGCGCTGGGGGGACGGTACAATCAGCCCCAGCATTTT

D: -
V: TRBV3-1/TRBV3-2
size: -
length: 14
J: TRBJ1-1
CDR3: CASSPNLSGAEAFF
DNA: TGTGCCAGCAGCCCTAACCTTAGCGGCGCTGAAGCTTTCTTT

D: -
V: TRBV25-1
size: -
length: 14
J: TRBJ1-2
CDR3: CASTPRAGGYGYTF
DNA: TGTGCCAGCACCCCCCGGGCGGGAGGCTATGGCTACACCTTC

D: -
V: TRBV14
size: -
length: 16
J: TRBJ2-3
CDR3: CASSQDRRGPTDTQYF
DNA: TGTGCCAGCAGCCAAGATAGGCGGGGGCCCACAGATACGCAGTATTTT

D: -
V: TRBV30
size: -
length: 13
J: TRBJ1-3
CDR3: CAWSVYSGNTIYF
DNA: TGTGCCTGGAGTGTTTACTCTGGAAACACCATATATTTT

D: TRBD1
V: TRBV30
size: few
length: 14
J: TRBJ1-5
CDR3: CAWSGDRYLQPQHF
DNA: TGTGCCTGGAGTGGGGACAGATATCTCCAGCCCCAGCATTTT

D: -
V: TRBV11-2
size: -
length: 14
J: TRBJ2-3
CDR3: CASSRTGSVDTQYF
DNA: TGTGCCAGCAGCCGCACAGGTTCAGTAGATACGCAGTATTTT

D: -
V: TRBV18
size: -
length: 17
J: TRBJ1-3
CDR3: CASSPQQGGSSGNTIYF
DNA: TGTGCCAGCTCACCACAGCAAGGGGGAAGCTCTGGAAACACCATATATTTT

D: TRBD2
V: TRBV11-3
size: -
length: 16
J: TRBJ2-3
CDR3: CASSLGIAGNTDTQYF
DNA: TGTGCCAGCAGCTTAGGAATAGCGGGAAACACAGATACGCAGTATTTT

D: TRBD2
V: TRBV11-2
size: once
length: 16
J: TRBJ2-1
CDR3: CASTPTISGKYNEQFF
DNA: TGTGCCAGCACCCCCACTATTAGCGGGAAATACAATGAGCAGTTCTTC

D: -
V: TRBV12-3/TRBV12-4
size: -
length: 13
J: TRBJ1-2
CDR3: CASSLSARYGYTF
DNA: TGTGCCAGCAGTTTATCAGCGAGGTATGGCTACACCTTC

D: -
V: TRBV19
size: -
length: 14
J: TRBJ1-2
CDR3: CASSSPGRYYGYTF
DNA: TGTGCCAGTTCCAGCCCCGGCAGGTACTATGGCTACACCTTC

D: -
V: TRBV19
size: -
length: 14
J: TRBJ2-3
CDR3: CASTSRGSTDTQYF
DNA: TGTGCCAGTACCTCTCGGGGTAGCACAGATACGCAGTATTTT

D: -
V: TRBV10-1
size: -
length: 15
J: TRBJ2-6
CDR3: CASTSDIPGANVLTF
DNA: TGCGCCAGCACTTCGGACATTCCCGGGGCCAACGTCCTGACTTTC

D: -
V: TRBV7-3
size: -
length: 16
J: TRBJ2-2
CDR3: CASSFLVGGGTGELFF
DNA: TGTGCCAGCAGCTTCTTAGTCGGGGGAGGCACCGGGGAGCTGTTTTTT

D: -
V: TRBV20-1
size: -
length: 10
J: TRBJ2-5
CDR3: CSAPRETQYF
DNA: TGCAGTGCTCCCCGGGAGACCCAGTACTTC

D: -
V: TRBV2
size: -
length: 13
J: TRBJ2-7
CDR3: CASSESGTWEQYF
DNA: TGTGCCAGCAGTGAAAGCGGAACTTGGGAGCAGTACTTC

D: TRBD1
V: TRBV30
size: -
length: 14
J: TRBJ2-2
CDR3: CAWSLQGFTGELFF
DNA: TGTGCCTGGAGTCTACAGGGGTTCACCGGGGAGCTGTTTTTT

D: TRBD1
V: TRBV28
size: -
length: 19
J: TRBJ1-5
CDR3: CASSINLRSTGGVGQPQHF
DNA: TGTGCCAGCAGCATAAATTTGCGCTCGACAGGGGGGGTCGGTCAGCCCCAGCATTTT

D: TRBD2
V: TRBV19
size: -
length: 15
J: TRBJ2-3
CDR3: CASRASGRKPNTQYF
DNA: TGTGCCAGTAGGGCTAGCGGGAGGAAACCTAATACGCAGTATTTT

D: TRBD1
V: TRBV29-1
size: -
length: 12
J: TRBJ1-1
CDR3: CSVARQGAEAFF
DNA: TGCAGCGTGGCCCGACAGGGAGCTGAAGCTTTCTTT

D: -
V: TRBV7-3
size: -
length: 17
J: TRBJ2-3
CDR3: CASSPQMRATSTDTQYF
DNA: TGTGCCAGCAGCCCCCAGATGCGGGCCACTAGCACAGATACGCAGTATTTT

D: TRBD1
V: TRBV7-2
size: once
length: 15
J: TRBJ1-5
CDR3: CASSPVGQPNQPQHF
DNA: TGTGCCAGCAGCCCAGTGGGACAGCCCAATCAGCCCCAGCATTTT

D: -
V: TRBV27
size: -
length: 11
J: TRBJ2-3
CDR3: CASSFSDTQYF
DNA: TGTGCCAGCAGTTTCTCAGATACGCAGTATTTT

D: -
V: TRBV6-5
size: -
length: 14
J: TRBJ2-7
CDR3: CASSRPGHSYEQYF
DNA: TGTGCCAGCAGTAGACCGGGACACTCCTACGAGCAGTACTTC

D: -
V: TRBV29-1
size: -
length: 11
J: TRBJ1-2
CDR3: CSVPATGGYTF
DNA: TGCAGCGTCCCAGCGACAGGTGGCTACACCTTC

D: -
V: TRBV7-8
size: -
length: 18
J: TRBJ1-1
CDR3: CASSDRRWGRRSNTEAFF
DNA: TGTGCCAGCAGCGACCGCCGGTGGGGGCGACGGTCGAACACTGAAGCTTTCTTT

D: TRBD2
V: TRBV27
size: -
length: 16
J: TRBJ2-3
CDR3: CASSYRTSGWSDTQYF
DNA: TGTGCCAGCAGTTACCGGACTAGCGGGTGGTCAGATACGCAGTATTTT

D: -
V: TRBV28
size: -
length: 13
J: TRBJ1-1
CDR3: CASQTGQLTEAFF
DNA: TGTGCCAGCCAGACCGGACAACTCACTGAAGCTTTCTTT

D: -
V: TRBV6-6
size: -
length: 14
J: TRBJ1-1
CDR3: CASSTGGLGPEAFF
DNA: TGTGCCAGCAGTACGGGGGGTTTGGGCCCTGAAGCTTTCTTT

D: TRBD2
V: TRBV5-1
size: -
length: 15
J: TRBJ2-5
CDR3: CASSLTSGSRETQYF
DNA: TGCGCCAGCAGCTTGACTAGCGGGAGTAGGGAGACCCAGTACTTC

D: -
V: TRBV19
size: once
length: 15
J: TRBJ2-3
CDR3: CASSMGGQSTDTQYF
DNA: TGTGCCAGTAGTATGGGGGGACAGAGCACAGATACGCAGTATTTT

D: -
V: TRBV28
size: once
length: 16
J: TRBJ1-3
CDR3: CASSYIDRHSGNTIYF
DNA: TGTGCCAGCAGCTACATCGACAGGCACTCTGGAAACACCATATATTTT

D: TRBD2
V: TRBV6-5
size: -
length: 15
J: TRBJ2-1
CDR3: CASSYGGTSGGEQFF
DNA: TGTGCCAGCAGTTATGGTGGGACTAGCGGGGGAGAGCAGTTCTTC

D: -
V: TRBV24-1
size: -
length: 17
J: TRBJ2-1
CDR3: CATSDLARWGPYNEQFF
DNA: TGTGCCACCAGTGATTTGGCCCGCTGGGGGCCCTACAATGAGCAGTTCTTC

D: TRBD1
V: TRBV19
size: -
length: 17
J: TRBJ2-6
CDR3: CASSTRQGADGANVLTF
DNA: TGTGCCAGTAGTACTCGACAGGGGGCTGATGGGGCCAACGTCCTGACTTTC

D: -
V: TRBV7-9
size: -
length: 11
J: TRBJ1-2
CDR3: CASSSDDGYTF
DNA: TGTGCCAGCAGCTCAGATGATGGCTACACCTTC

D: TRBD1
V: TRBV7-9
size: once
length: 14
J: TRBJ2-7
CDR3: CASSPRTGGDEQYF
DNA: TGTGCCAGCAGCCCCCGGACAGGGGGCGACGAGCAGTACTTC